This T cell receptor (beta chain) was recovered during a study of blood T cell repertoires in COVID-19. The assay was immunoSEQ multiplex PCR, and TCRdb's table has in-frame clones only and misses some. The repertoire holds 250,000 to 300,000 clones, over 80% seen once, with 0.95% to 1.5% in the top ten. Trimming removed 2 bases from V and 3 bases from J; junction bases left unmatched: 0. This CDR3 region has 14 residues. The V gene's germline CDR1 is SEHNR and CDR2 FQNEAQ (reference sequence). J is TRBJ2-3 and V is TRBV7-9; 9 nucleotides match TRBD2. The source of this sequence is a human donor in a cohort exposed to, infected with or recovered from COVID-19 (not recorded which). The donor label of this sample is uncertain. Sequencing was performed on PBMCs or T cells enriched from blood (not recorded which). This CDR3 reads CASSLSGGTDTQYF. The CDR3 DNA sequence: TGTGCCAGCAGCTTAAGCGGGGGGACAGATACGCAGTATTTT.